These 5 T cell receptor beta chains share one sample of origin, sequenced in a study of blood T cell repertoires in COVID-19. Here immunoSEQ multiplex PCR was the method, and the copy in TCRdb shows in-frame clones only, minus some. Among around 70,000 clones listed, 75% to 80% were seen once. The sequenced sample was peripheral blood. These receptors were obtained from a human donor in a cohort sampled during active COVID-19.

This clone is a singleton in its sample. This rearrangement joins TRBV9 to TRBJ2-7; 9 nucleotides align to TRBD2. Germline trimming cut 3 bases from V and 3 bases from J; bases unmatched to any gene: 7. Per the germline V gene, CDR1 is SGDLS and CDR2 is YYNGEE. This CDR3 region has 15 residues. This CDR3 is CASSEGASGNYEQYF. CDR3 sequence (DNA): TGTGCCAGCAGCGAGGGGGCTAGCGGGAACTACGAGCAGTACTTC.

Here the CDR3 DNA reads TGCGCCAGCAGCACGGTCTCCGGGACTCTCAACTATGGCTACACCTTC. It yields the protein CASSTVSGTLNYGYTF. V is TRBV5-1 and J is TRBJ1-2; tentatively, D is TRBD1 (5 bases). The germline V and J ends were trimmed by 4 bases and 2 bases, with 18 bases remaining between them. Germline V gene sequence: CDR1 SGHRS, CDR2 YFSETQ. CDR3 length: 16 amino acids.

The V gene is TRBV11-2, the J gene TRBJ2-2; the D is unclear. Trimming shortened V by 5 bases and J by 4 bases, and 8 bases separated the two germline ends. CDR3 size: 13 residues. Germline V gives CDR1 SGHAT, CDR2 FQNNGV. The CDR3 nucleotides read TGTGCCAGCAGCCCCCGGGTCACCGGGGAGCTGTTTTTT. Its protein product is CASSPRVTGELFF.

This clone was counted a single time. This chain links TRBV3-1 (or the pseudogene TRBV3-2) with TRBJ1-5; 8 nucleotides match TRBD1. The CDR3 has 15 amino acids. J lost 7 bases, V lost 4 bases, and 9 bases had no gene match. CDR1 and CDR2 (germline): LGHDT, YNNKEL (reference sequence). The chain's CDR3 is CASSRGQGDGQPQHF. In DNA form, the CDR3 reads TGTGCCAGCAGCCGAGGACAGGGCGATGGGCAGCCCCAGCATTTT.

The rearrangement links TRBV29-1 to TRBJ1-1; 7 positions agree with TRBD1. Trimming cost V 7 bases and J 10 bases; bases outside gene matches: 12. CDR1 is SQVTM, CDR2 ANQGSEA, per germline. The CDR3 extends over 12 amino acids. In nucleotides, the CDR3 is TGCAGCGCCCAACAGGGGACGAGAGGAGCTTTCTTT. This translates into CSAQQGTRGAFF.